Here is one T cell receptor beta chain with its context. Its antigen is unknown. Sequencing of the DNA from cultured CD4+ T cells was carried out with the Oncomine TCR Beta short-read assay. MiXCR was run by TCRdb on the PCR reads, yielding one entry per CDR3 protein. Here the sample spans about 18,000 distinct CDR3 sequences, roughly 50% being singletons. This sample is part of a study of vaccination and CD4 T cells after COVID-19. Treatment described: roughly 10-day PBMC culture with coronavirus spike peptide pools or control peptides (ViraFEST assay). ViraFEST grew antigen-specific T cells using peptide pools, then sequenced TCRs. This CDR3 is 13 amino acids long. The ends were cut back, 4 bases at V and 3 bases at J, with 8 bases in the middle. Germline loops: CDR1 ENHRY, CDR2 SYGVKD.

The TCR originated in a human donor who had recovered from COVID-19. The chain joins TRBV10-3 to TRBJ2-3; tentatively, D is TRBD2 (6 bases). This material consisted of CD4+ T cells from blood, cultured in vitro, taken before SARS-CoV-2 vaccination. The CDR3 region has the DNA TGTGCCATCAGTGTTCGGGAGACAGATACGCAGTATTTT. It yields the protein CAISVRETDTQYF.